Listed here is a single TCR beta chain. The antigen is undetermined. PCR amplification relied on 60 Vbeta primers (plus 13 Jbeta primers). Profiled with immunoSEQ multiplex PCR; TCRdb holds only in-frame clones, not every one. Of some 140,000 clones listed, more than 80% were seen once; the top ten hold less than 7%. This sample is drawn from a study of cytomegalovirus exposure and HLA in healthy donors. Study-wide results and limits: Solely CMV serostatus was available to characterize immune exposure. A later analysis appeared to link common viral pathogens to several of the most significant clusters. The number of N-insertions in an Asian-associated ancestry cluster was reportedly below the 666-donor mean in a later analysis.

This CDR3 spans 13 amino acids. Looked up from germline, CDR1 is MDHEN and CDR2 is SYDVKM. V lost 7 bases to trimming and J lost 3 bases, with 12 bases between them. This chain links TRBV28 with TRBJ1-2, with a weak D call TRBD1 (6 bases). The sequence derives from a woman aged 30 to 39 in good health and CMV-seropositive. The sample taken for sequencing was PBMCs. CDR3 protein: CASTIQGDYGYTF. As DNA, the CDR3 is TGTGCCAGCACCATACAGGGTGACTATGGCTACACCTTC.